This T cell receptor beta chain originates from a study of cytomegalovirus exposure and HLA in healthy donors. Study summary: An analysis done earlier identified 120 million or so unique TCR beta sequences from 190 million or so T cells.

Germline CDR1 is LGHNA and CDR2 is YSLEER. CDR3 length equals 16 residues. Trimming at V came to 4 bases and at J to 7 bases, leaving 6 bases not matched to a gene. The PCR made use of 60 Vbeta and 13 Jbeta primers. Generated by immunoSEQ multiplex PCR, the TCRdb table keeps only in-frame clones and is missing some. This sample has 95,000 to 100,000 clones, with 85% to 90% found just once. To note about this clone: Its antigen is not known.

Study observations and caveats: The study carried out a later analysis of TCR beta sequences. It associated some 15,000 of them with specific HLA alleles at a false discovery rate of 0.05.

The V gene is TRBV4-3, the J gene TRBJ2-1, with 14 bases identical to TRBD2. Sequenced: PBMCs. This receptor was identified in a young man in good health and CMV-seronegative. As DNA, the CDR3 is TGCGCCAGCAGCCCGGGGACTAGCGGGAGCGGGAATGAGCAGTTCTTC. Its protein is CASSPGTSGSGNEQFF.